This passage covers 20 T cell receptor beta chains from one sample sequenced in a study of early T cells in non-severe SARS-CoV-2 infection. MiXCR, applied by TCRdb to the 5' RACE reads, yields one record per CDR3 protein. The table records roughly 70,000 distinct CDR3 sequences, 20% of them present only once. This sample comprised whole blood, obtained at baseline. The receptor source for this set is an adult who was a healthcare worker with PCR-confirmed SARS-CoV-2 infection or an uninfected control (not recorded which).

V gene TRBV6-6 combines with J gene TRBJ2-7; D may correspond to TRBD1 or TRBD2 (5 bases each). CDR1 is MNHNY and CDR2 is SVGAGI in the germline V gene (reference sequence). V was clipped by 2 bases and J by 2 bases, with 16 bases between them. The CDR3 totals 16 residues. Here the CDR3 reads CASSYRDGQDTYEQYF. CDR3 nucleotide sequence: TGTGCCAGCAGTTACCGGGACGGGCAAGACACCTACGAGCAGTACTTC.

This clonotype was seen many times. V is TRBV4-1 and J is TRBJ1-5; weak D call: TRBD1 (5 bases). Germline V gene lookup returns CDR1 MGHRA and CDR2 YSYEKL. The V end was cut by 1 base, the J end by 3 bases, with 10 bases between. The CDR3 length is 15 residues. CDR3 protein: CASSQVGQSNQPQHF. The CDR3 DNA reads TGCGCCAGCAGCCAAGTGGGGCAGTCCAATCAGCCCCAGCATTTT.

This clonotype appeared a few times. The chain combines TRBV5-1 with TRBJ1-6; 7 bases are a match to TRBD1. J gave up 6 bases and V 2 bases, and 2 bases lay outside the gene matches. Per germline, CDR1 SGHRS and CDR2 YFSETQ. This CDR3 has 14 residues. The CDR3 loop is CASSFAGGNSPLHF. CDR3 in DNA: TGCGCCAGCAGCTTTGCAGGGGGTAATTCACCCCTCCACTTT.

This sequence joins TRBV5-5 and TRBJ1-6; TRBD1 matches at 7 bases. Germline assignment: CDR1 SGHKS and CDR2 YYEKEE (reference sequence). The V segment lost 0 bases and the J segment 8 bases; nucleotides outside the gene matches: 2. CDR3 length: 14 amino acids. The CDR3 loop is CASSLEGQYSPLHF. The CDR3 DNA follows: TGTGCCAGCAGCTTGGAGGGACAGTATTCACCCCTCCACTTT. The variable domain in full, completed from reference TRBV5-5 and TRBJ1-6, reads DAGVTQSPTHLIKTRGQQVTLRCSPISGHKSVSWYQQVLGQGPQFIFQYYEKEERGRGNFPDRFSARQFPNYSSELNVNALLLGDSALYLCASSLEGQYSPLHFGNGTRLTVT.

This clonotype was picked up a small number of times. The chain has TRBV12-3 or TRBV12-4 and TRBJ2-5; D is possibly TRBD2 (6 bases). This CDR3 has 13 residues. V was trimmed by 6 bases and J by 10 bases, leaving 18 bases between them. CDR3 DNA sequence: TGTGCCAGCAGGCCGACGCATACGGGGGACCAGTACTTC. Amino acids: CASRPTHTGDQYF.

The chain carries TRBV7-8 and TRBJ1-6; D unresolved. The CDR3 spans 14 residues. Germline V gives CDR1 SGHVS, CDR2 FQNEAQ. The V and J ends lost 1 base and 10 bases respectively, with 11 bases between them. Here the CDR3 DNA reads TGTGCCAGCAGCTTAGTCGGCTTTGGATCACCCCTCCACTTT. This codes for CASSLVGFGSPLHF.

Only a few counts were recorded for this clonotype. V gene TRBV7-9 combines with J gene TRBJ1-4; D is unresolved. V dropped 2 bases and J dropped 7 bases, with 8 bases sitting between them. The CDR3 loop spans 13 amino acids. Per the germline V gene, CDR1 is SEHNR and CDR2 is FQNEAQ (reference sequence). CDR3 DNA sequence: TGTGCCAGCAGCTTAAGGGTTTTTGAAAAACTGTTTTTT. Translating it yields CASSLRVFEKLFF.

The chain has TRBV12-3 or TRBV12-4 and TRBJ1-4; tentative D call: TRBD1 (6 bases). This CDR3 has 14 amino acids. Between the trimmed V and J ends, which lost 1 base and 7 bases, there was a span of 10 bases. CDR3 in amino acids: CASSLGTGSEKLFF. The CDR3, as DNA: TGTGCCAGCAGTTTAGGAACAGGGAGTGAAAAACTGTTTTTT.

This clonotype was detected only a few times. The chain employs TRBV5-1 and TRBJ1-1; the D gene is possibly TRBD1 (5 bases). CDR3 length: 13 residues. Looked up from germline, CDR1 is SGHRS and CDR2 is YFSETQ. Trimming removed 4 bases at V and 5 bases at J, with 12 bases between. The CDR3: CASSQRGGTEAFF. The CDR3 DNA reads TGCGCCAGCAGCCAAAGGGGAGGAACTGAAGCTTTCTTT.

This clonotype has ten or more counts. CDR3 loop: CASSLASVRTGELPVLYGYTF. CDR3 bases: TGTGCCAGCAGCTTAGCGAGCGTTAGGACAGGGGAATTGCCTGTACTCTATGGCTACACCTTC. The chain couples TRBV7-6 to TRBJ1-2; TRBD1 matches at 9 bases. The CDR3 covers 21 residues. The V and J ends lost 0 bases and 4 bases, in that order; junction bases with no gene match: 21. The germline gives CDR1 SGHVS, CDR2 FNYEAQ.

J is TRBJ2-7 and V is TRBV3-1; D not certain. CDR3 size: 13 residues. Germline CDR1 is LGHDT and CDR2 is YNNKEL (reference sequence). V lost 1 base and J 3 bases, leaving 7 bases between the germline ends. The CDR3 spells CASSQGNFYEQYF. The CDR3 DNA follows: TGTGCCAGCAGCCAAGGAAATTTCTACGAGCAGTACTTC.

J is TRBJ1-1 and V is TRBV30; the D gene is possibly TRBD1 (6 bases). Per germline, CDR1 GTSNPN and CDR2 SVGIG (reference sequence). V was shortened by 2 bases and J by 0 bases, with 13 bases between the two germline ends. The CDR3 covers 15 residues. The CDR3 DNA reads TGTGCCTGGAGTAGGGTAGGACAGATGAACACTGAAGCTTTCTTT. It is translated as CAWSRVGQMNTEAFF.

This clonotype appeared a few times. The chain uses TRBV25-1 and TRBJ1-1, with a tentative D call TRBD1 (6 bases). Per germline, CDR1 MGHDK and CDR2 SYGVNS. The CDR3 is 15 amino acids. The V gene lost 2 bases and the J gene lost 4 bases, with 14 bases spanning the gap. CDR3 region: CASSEQTGVFTEAFF. In DNA, the CDR3 is TGTGCCAGCAGTGAACAGACAGGAGTATTCACTGAAGCTTTCTTT.

The J gene is TRBJ2-2, the V gene TRBV11-2, with D tentatively TRBD2 (6 bases). Between the trimmed V and J ends, which lost 2 bases and 3 bases, there was a span of 10 bases. Germline V gene sequence: CDR1 SGHAT, CDR2 FQNNGV. This CDR3 has 15 amino acids. The CDR3 bases are TGTGCCAGCAGCTTAAGTGGCGGGGACACCGGGGAGCTGTTTTTT. It is translated as CASSLSGGDTGELFF. Full variable domain (outside the CDR3, taken from reference TRBV11-2 and TRBJ2-2): EAGVAQSPRYKIIEKRQSVAFWCNPISGHATLYWYQQILGQGPKLLIQFQNNGVVDDSQLPKDRFSAERLKGVDSTLKIQPAKLEDSAVYLCASSLSGGDTGELFFGEGSRLTVL.

This clonotype occurred many times. The chain employs TRBV10-3 and TRBJ1-6, with 8 positions matching TRBD1. There are 15 residues in the CDR3. Per the germline V gene, CDR1 is ENHRY and CDR2 is SYGVKD. J was trimmed by 8 bases and V by 2 bases; bases with no gene match: 5. This CDR3 is CAISEGQGLDSPLHF. The CDR3 DNA reads TGTGCCATCAGTGAGGGACAGGGATTAGATTCACCCCTCCACTTT.

The sample holds a few counts of this clonotype. This chain links TRBV5-1 with TRBJ1-1; no clear D gene. Germline V lookup: CDR1 SGHRS, CDR2 YFSETQ. The CDR3 is made up of 15 amino acids. V was clipped by 3 bases and J by 0 bases, with 12 bases between them. The CDR3 loop reads CASSSDTSMNTEAFF. In DNA, the CDR3 is TGCGCCAGCAGCTCAGACACATCAATGAACACTGAAGCTTTCTTT.

This clonotype was detected only a few times. The chain employs TRBV12-5 and TRBJ1-1; D is unresolved. The germline CDR1 and CDR2 sequences are LGHNT and FRNRAP. Trimming left V 4 bases short and J 8 bases short, with 11 bases between. This CDR3 is 12 amino acids long. The CDR3 here is CASGSPDREAFF. The CDR3, as DNA: TGTGCTAGTGGTTCTCCTGACCGGGAAGCTTTCTTT.

This chain joins TRBV4-1 and TRBJ2-3; TRBD1 or TRBD2 may be the D gene (5 bases each). Germline CDR1 reads MGHRA; CDR2 reads YSYEKL. The CDR3 spans 14 residues. V lost 4 bases and J lost 2, with 10 bases in between. As DNA, the CDR3 is TGCGCCAGCAGCCCCCGAGGGGCCACAGATACGCAGTATTTT. Protein product: CASSPRGATDTQYF.

This clonotype was counted between two and nine times. The rearrangement links TRBV27 to TRBJ2-7; 7 bases fit TRBD2. Unmatched junction bases numbered 11, after V lost 7 bases and J lost 2 bases. CDR1 is MNHEY and CDR2 is SMNVEV in the germline V gene (reference sequence). The CDR3 contains 15 residues. The CDR3 sequence: CASMRSWEGTYEQYF. For the CDR3, the DNA is TGTGCCAGCATGAGGTCGTGGGAGGGGACCTACGAGCAGTACTTC.

This clonotype was counted at least ten times. The chain employs TRBV12-3 or TRBV12-4 and TRBJ1-3; D is possibly TRBD1 (6 bases). The V end lost 8 bases, the J end lost 7 bases, and 21 bases lay between the germline ends. The CDR3 is made up of 15 amino acids. CDR3 region: CASGLSPGRGNTIYF. CDR3 nucleotide sequence: TGTGCCAGCGGCTTAAGTCCGGGAAGGGGGAACACCATATATTTT.